This record looks at one T cell receptor beta chain sequence and its context. These data are taken from a study of blood T cells in healthy people across ages. Primers used in a second PCR of roughly 6 to 12 cycles were a sample-barcoded 5' primer and a J-beta primer mix. MiXCR, run by TCRdb on the 5' RACE reads, gives a single entry per CDR3 protein. The sample has 1.8 million or so distinct CDR3 sequences, 39% seen once. The V end lost 4 bases, the J end lost 5 bases, and 17 bases lay between the germline ends. The CDR3 is made up of 15 amino acids. CDR1 and CDR2 (germline): SGHTA, FQGTGA. The sample was blood. The chain recombines TRBV7-3 with TRBJ1-2, with no clear D. The receptor's source is a human donor in good health. The CDR3 spells CASSSLGVPEYGYTF. CDR3 DNA: TGTGCCAGCAGCTCCCTTGGTGTTCCGGAATATGGCTACACCTTC.